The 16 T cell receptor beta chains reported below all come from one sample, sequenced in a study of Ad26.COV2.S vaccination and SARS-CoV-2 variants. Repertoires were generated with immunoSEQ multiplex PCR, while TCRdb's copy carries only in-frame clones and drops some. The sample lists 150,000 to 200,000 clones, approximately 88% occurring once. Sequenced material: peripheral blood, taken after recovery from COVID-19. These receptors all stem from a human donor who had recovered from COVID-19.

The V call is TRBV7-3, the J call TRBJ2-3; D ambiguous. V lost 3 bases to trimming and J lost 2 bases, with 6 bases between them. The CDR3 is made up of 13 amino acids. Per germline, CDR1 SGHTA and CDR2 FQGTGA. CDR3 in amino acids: CASSFYFTDTQYF. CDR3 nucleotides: TGTGCCAGCAGCTTCTATTTCACAGATACGCAGTATTTT. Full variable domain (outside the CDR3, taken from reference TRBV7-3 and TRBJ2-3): GAGVSQTPSNKVTEKGKYVELRCDPISGHTALYWYRQSLGQGPEFLIYFQGTGAADDSGLPNDRFFAVRPEGSVSTLKIQRTERGDSAVYLCASSFYFTDTQYFGPGTRLTVL.

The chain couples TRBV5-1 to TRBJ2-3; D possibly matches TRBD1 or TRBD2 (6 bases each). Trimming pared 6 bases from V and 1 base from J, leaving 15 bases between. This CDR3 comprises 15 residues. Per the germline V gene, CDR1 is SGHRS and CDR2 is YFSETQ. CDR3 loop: CASTFPRGGTDTQYF. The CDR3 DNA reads TGCGCCAGCACCTTTCCGAGGGGGGGCACAGATACGCAGTATTTT. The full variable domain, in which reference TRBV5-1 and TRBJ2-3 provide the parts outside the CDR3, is KAGVTQTPRYLIKTRGQQVTLSCSPISGHRSVSWYQQTPGQGLQFLFEYFSETQRNKGNFPGRFSGRQFSNSRSEMNVSTLELGDSALYLCASTFPRGGTDTQYFGPGTRLTVL.

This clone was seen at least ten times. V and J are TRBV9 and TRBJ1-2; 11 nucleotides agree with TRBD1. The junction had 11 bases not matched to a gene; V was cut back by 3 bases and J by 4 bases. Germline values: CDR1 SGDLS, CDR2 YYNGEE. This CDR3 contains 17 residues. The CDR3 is CASSGDRGYSHPYGYTF. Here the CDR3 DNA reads TGTGCCAGCAGCGGGGACAGGGGGTACAGTCACCCCTATGGCTACACCTTC. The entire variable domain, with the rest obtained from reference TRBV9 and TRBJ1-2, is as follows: DSGVTQTPKHLITATGQRVTLRCSPRSGDLSVYWYQQSLDQGLQFLIQYYNGEERAKGNILERFSAQQFPDLHSELNLSSLELGDSALYFCASSGDRGYSHPYGYTFGSGTRLTVV.

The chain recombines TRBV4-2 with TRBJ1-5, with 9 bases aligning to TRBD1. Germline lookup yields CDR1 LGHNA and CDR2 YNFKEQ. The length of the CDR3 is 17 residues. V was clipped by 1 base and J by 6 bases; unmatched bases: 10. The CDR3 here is CASSQGRTGAGGQPQHF. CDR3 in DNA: TGTGCCAGCAGCCAAGGGCGGACAGGGGCAGGTGGTCAGCCCCAGCATTTT.

Written as DNA, the CDR3 is TGTGCCAGTGCCAGGCCTGGCTATGGCTACACCTTC. Translated, it gives CASARPGYGYTF. The gene calls are TRBV19 and TRBJ1-2; D remains ambiguous. The CDR3 runs 12 residues. Germline CDR1 LNHDA, CDR2 SQIVND (reference sequence). The V end was cut by 8 bases, the J end by 4 bases, with 11 bases between.

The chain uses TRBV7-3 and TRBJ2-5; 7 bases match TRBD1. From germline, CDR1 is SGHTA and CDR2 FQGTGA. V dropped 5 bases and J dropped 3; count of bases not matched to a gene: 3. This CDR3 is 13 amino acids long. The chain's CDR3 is CASSRDRKETQYF. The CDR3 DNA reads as TGTGCCAGCAGCAGGGACAGAAAAGAGACCCAGTACTTC.

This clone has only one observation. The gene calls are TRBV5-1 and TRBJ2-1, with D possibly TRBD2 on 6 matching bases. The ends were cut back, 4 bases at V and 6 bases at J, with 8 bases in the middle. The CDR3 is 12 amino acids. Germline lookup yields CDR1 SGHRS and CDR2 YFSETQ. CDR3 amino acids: CASSPGVNEQFF. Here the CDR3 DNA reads TGCGCCAGCAGCCCGGGGGTCAATGAGCAGTTCTTC.

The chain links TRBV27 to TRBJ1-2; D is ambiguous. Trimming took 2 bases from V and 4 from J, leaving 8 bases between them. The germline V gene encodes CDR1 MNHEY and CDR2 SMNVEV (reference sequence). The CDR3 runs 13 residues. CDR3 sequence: CASSLNRAYGYTF. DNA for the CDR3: TGTGCCAGCAGTTTAAACAGAGCCTATGGCTACACCTTC.

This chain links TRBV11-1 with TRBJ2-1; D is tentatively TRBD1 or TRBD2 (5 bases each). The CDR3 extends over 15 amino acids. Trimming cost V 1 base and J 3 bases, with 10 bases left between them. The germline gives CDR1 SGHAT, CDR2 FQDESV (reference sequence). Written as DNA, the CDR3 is TGTGCCAGCAGCTTAGAGGCGAGGGGCTACAATGAGCAGTTCTTC. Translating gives CASSLEARGYNEQFF.

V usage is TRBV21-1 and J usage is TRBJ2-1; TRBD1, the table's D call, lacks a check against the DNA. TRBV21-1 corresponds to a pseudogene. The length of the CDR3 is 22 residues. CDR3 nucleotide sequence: TGTGCCAGCAGCAAAGTTTCCAGGGGCCCCGCCTATGGACCAACACCGAACAATGAGCAGTTCTTC. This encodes CASSKVSRGPAYGPTPNNEQFF.

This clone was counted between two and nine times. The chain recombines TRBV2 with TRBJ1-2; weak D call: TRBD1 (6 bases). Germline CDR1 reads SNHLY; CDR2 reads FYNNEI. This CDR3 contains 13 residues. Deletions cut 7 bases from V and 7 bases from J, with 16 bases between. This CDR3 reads CASTVRGTSGYTF. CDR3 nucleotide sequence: TGTGCCAGCACCGTCAGGGGTACGTCTGGCTACACCTTC.

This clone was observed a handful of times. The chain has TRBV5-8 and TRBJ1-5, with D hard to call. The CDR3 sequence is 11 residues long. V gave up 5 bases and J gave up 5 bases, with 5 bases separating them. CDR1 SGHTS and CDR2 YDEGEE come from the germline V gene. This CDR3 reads CASSNHQPQHF. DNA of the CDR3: TGTGCCAGCAGTAATCATCAGCCCCAGCATTTT.

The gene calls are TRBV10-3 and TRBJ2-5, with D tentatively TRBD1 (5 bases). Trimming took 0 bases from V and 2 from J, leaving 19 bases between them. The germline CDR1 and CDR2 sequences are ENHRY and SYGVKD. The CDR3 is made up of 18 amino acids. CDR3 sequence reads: CAISESIWQGTAQETQYF. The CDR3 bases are TGTGCCATCAGTGAGTCGATCTGGCAGGGAACGGCTCAAGAGACCCAGTACTTC.

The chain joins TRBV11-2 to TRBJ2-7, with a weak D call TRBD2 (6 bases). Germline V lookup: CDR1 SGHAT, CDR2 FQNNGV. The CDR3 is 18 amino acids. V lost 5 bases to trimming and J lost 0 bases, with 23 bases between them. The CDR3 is CASSLPTFGSGHSYEQYF. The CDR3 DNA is TGTGCCAGCAGCCTTCCTACTTTTGGTAGCGGTCACTCCTACGAGCAGTACTTC. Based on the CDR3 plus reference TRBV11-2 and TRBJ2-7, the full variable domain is EAGVAQSPRYKIIEKRQSVAFWCNPISGHATLYWYQQILGQGPKLLIQFQNNGVVDDSQLPKDRFSAERLKGVDSTLKIQPAKLEDSAVYLCASSLPTFGSGHSYEQYFGPGTRLTVT.

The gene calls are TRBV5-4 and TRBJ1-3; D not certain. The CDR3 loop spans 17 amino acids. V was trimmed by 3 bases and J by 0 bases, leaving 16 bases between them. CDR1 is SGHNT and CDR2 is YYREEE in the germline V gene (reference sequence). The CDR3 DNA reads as TGTGCCAGCAGCTGGGGAGGCAGCTACCGCTCTGGAAACACCATATATTTT. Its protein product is CASSWGGSYRSGNTIYF.

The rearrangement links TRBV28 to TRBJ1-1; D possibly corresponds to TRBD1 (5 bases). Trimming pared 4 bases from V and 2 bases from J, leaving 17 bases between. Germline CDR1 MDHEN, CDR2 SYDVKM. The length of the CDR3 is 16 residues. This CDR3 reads CASSSPGLLGNTEAFF. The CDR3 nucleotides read TGTGCCAGCAGTTCTCCGGGACTCCTAGGAAACACTGAAGCTTTCTTT.